These 14 T cell receptor beta chains were sequenced from one sample in a study of ipilimumab plus nivolumab after autologous stem cell transplantation. Only in-frame clones appear in the TCRdb table, and some are missing; sequencing was by immunoSEQ multiplex PCR. The sample consists of over 80,000 clones, 83% of them appearing once. Sample: PBMCs, taken in a trial of ipilimumab plus nivolumab as post-transplant consolidation. These receptors came from a male donor with diffuse large B-cell lymphoma.

The rearrangement links TRBV5-4 to TRBJ2-5, with D hard to call. CDR1 and CDR2 from the germline V gene are SGHNT and YYREEE (reference sequence). V shed 2 bases and J shed 4 bases, with 18 bases lying between them. The CDR3 consists of 16 residues. The CDR3 sequence is CASSFGMGSVGETQYF. CDR3 nucleotide sequence: TGTGCCAGCAGCTTTGGGATGGGGTCCGTTGGAGAGACCCAGTACTTC.

The rearrangement joins TRBV14 to TRBJ2-7; D not resolved. Trimming removed 0 bases at V and 0 bases at J, with 9 bases between. Germline V gives CDR1 SGHDN, CDR2 FVKESK. The CDR3 runs 15 residues. The CDR3 loop reads CASSQETWSSYEQYF. The CDR3 coding sequence is TGTGCCAGCAGCCAAGAGACGTGGTCCTCCTACGAGCAGTACTTC. The whole variable domain, remainder taken from reference TRBV14 and TRBJ2-7, is EAGVTQFPSHSVIEKGQTVTLRCDPISGHDNLYWYRRVMGKEIKFLLHFVKESKQDESGMPNNRFLAERTGGTYSTLKVQPAELEDSGVYFCASSQETWSSYEQYFGPGTRLTVT.

The genes are TRBV11-2 and TRBJ2-2; D is perhaps TRBD1 (6 bases). V gave up 5 bases and J gave up 4 bases, with 14 bases separating them. CDR1 is SGHAT and CDR2 is FQNNGV in the germline V gene. The CDR3 contains 15 residues. Here the CDR3 DNA reads TGTGCCAGCAGCCGACACAGGGATAGCACCGGGGAGCTGTTTTTT. Its protein product is CASSRHRDSTGELFF.

V is TRBV19 and J is TRBJ1-4; 10 nucleotides align to TRBD1. The germline gives CDR1 LNHDA, CDR2 SQIVND (reference sequence). The length of the CDR3 is 15 residues. V lost 5 bases to trimming and J lost 6 bases; unmatched junction nucleotides: 6. The CDR3 nucleotides are TGTGCCAGTAGTCGGACAGGGGGTTTCGATGAAAAACTGTTTTTT. Protein sequence: CASSRTGGFDEKLFF.

This clone occurred a few times. The genes are TRBV2 and TRBJ1-6; 7 positions match TRBD1. V lost 8 bases, J lost 11 bases, and 9 bases stayed unmatched. Germline V gene lookup returns CDR1 SNHLY and CDR2 FYNNEI. The CDR3 has 13 residues. CDR3: CASSIGGGAPLHF. In nucleotides, the CDR3 is TGTGCCAGCTCGATTGGAGGGGGCGCACCCCTCCACTTT.

The V call is TRBV7-9, the J call TRBJ2-2; 13 bases are a match to TRBD2. J was trimmed by 4 bases and V by 5 bases; bases with no gene match: 7. CDR3 size: 17 residues. Germline V lookup: CDR1 SEHNR, CDR2 FQNEAQ (reference sequence). The CDR3 region is CASSPSLAGGPTGELFF. Written as DNA, the CDR3 is TGTGCCAGCAGCCCATCACTAGCGGGGGGGCCCACCGGGGAGCTGTTTTTT.

The chain links TRBV6-1 to TRBJ1-2; 10 nucleotides match TRBD1. The CDR3 contains 13 residues. Germline V CDR1 and CDR2: MNHNS, SASEGT. The trim removed 5 bases at V and 5 bases at J, leaving 2 bases unmatched. The CDR3 nucleotides read TGTGCCAGCAGTAGGGACAGGGGATATGGCTACACCTTC. The encoded protein is CASSRDRGYGYTF.

V and J are TRBV11-2 and TRBJ2-3, with D perhaps being TRBD1 or TRBD2 (5 bases each). Germline V CDR1 and CDR2: SGHAT, FQNNGV. V was pared by 0 bases and J by 1 base, with 8 bases between. The CDR3 runs 15 residues. The CDR3 coding sequence is TGTGCCAGCAGCTTAGAGGGGGACGGCACAGATACGCAGTATTTT. It translates to CASSLEGDGTDTQYF.

This clone was observed a single time. J is TRBJ2-3 and V is TRBV2; TRBD2 agrees at 12 bases. Losses at the gene ends were 4 bases for V and 0 bases for J; bases not matched to a gene: 2. Germline values: CDR1 SNHLY, CDR2 FYNNEI. This CDR3 is built from 16 residues. The CDR3 bases are TGTGCCAGCAGTGGTGGGACTAGCGGGAGCACAGATACGCAGTATTTT. Encoded protein: CASSGGTSGSTDTQYF.

This chain uses TRBV6-5 with TRBJ1-2; 8 nucleotides match TRBD1. This CDR3 comprises 14 residues. J lost 8 bases, V lost 2 bases, and 7 bases had no gene match. The V gene's germline CDR1 is MNHEY and CDR2 SVGAGI. CDR3 DNA: TGTGCCAGCAGTTACCTGACAGGGGAGGACGGCTACACCTTC. Translation: CASSYLTGEDGYTF.

The rearrangement uses TRBV27 and TRBJ2-5, with D perhaps matching TRBD1 (5 bases). Germline values: CDR1 MNHEY, CDR2 SMNVEV (reference sequence). V was shortened by 2 bases and J by 6 bases, with 13 bases between the two germline ends. This CDR3 is 14 amino acids long. CDR3 nucleotides: TGTGCCAGCAGTTTAGGTGGGGCGGTGAAGACCCAGTACTTC. This gives the protein CASSLGGAVKTQYF.

V and J are TRBV5-1 and TRBJ2-3; D ambiguous. V was trimmed by 3 bases and J by 2 bases, leaving 10 bases between them. In germline, CDR1 is SGHRS, CDR2 YFSETQ. The CDR3 loop spans 14 amino acids. CDR3 DNA: TGCGCCAGCAGCTCAGGTTATTCCACAGATACGCAGTATTTT. Residues: CASSSGYSTDTQYF.

This chain uses TRBV7-9 with TRBJ2-2, with TRBD1 matching 9 bases. With 4 bases clipped from V and 6 bases from J, the junction kept 15 bases outside the gene matches. Germline CDR1 is SEHNR and CDR2 is FQNEAQ (reference sequence). This CDR3 comprises 18 residues. The CDR3: CASSSDVVGTGSSGELFF. CDR3 sequence (DNA): TGTGCCAGCAGCTCAGACGTGGTCGGGACAGGGAGTTCCGGGGAGCTGTTTTTT.

V and J are TRBV27 and TRBJ2-5; D not certain. The DNA end is a closer match to TRBJ2-7, so the J assignment may be wrong. Germline V CDR1 and CDR2: MNHEY, SMNVEV (reference sequence). This CDR3 contains 11 residues. CDR3 in DNA: TGTGCCAGCAGTTTTATGGACGAGCAGTACTTC. Encoded protein: CASSFMDEQYF.